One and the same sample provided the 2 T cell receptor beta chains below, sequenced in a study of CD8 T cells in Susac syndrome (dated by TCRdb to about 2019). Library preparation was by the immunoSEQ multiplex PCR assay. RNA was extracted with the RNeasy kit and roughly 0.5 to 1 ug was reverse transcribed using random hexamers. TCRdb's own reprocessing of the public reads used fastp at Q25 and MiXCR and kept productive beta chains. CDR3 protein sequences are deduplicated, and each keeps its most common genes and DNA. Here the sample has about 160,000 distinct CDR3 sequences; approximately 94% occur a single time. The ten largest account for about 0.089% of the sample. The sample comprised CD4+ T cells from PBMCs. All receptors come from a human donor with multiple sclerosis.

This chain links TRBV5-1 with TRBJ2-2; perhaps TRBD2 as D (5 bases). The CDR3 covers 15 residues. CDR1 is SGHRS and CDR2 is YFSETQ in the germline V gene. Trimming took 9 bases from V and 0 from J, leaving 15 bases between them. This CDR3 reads CATTDFEPNTGELFF. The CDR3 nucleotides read TGCGCCACCACGGACTTCGAGCCGAACACCGGGGAGCTGTTTTTT.

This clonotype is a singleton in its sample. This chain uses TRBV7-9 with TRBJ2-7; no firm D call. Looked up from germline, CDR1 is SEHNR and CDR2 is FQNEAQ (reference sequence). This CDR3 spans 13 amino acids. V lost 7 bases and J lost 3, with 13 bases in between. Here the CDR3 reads CASTSGPIYEQYF. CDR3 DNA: TGTGCCAGCACGTCAGGACCAATCTACGAGCAGTACTTC.